This TCR beta chain was identified in a study of memory CD4+ T cells and cytomegalovirus serostatus. Germline values: CDR1 SGHTA, CDR2 FQGNSA. Trimming pared 4 bases from V and 4 bases from J, leaving 13 bases between. This CDR3 is 14 amino acids long. Worth noting for this clone: The antigen remains undetermined.

Single viable CD3+CD4+CD8-CD45RO+ cells were sorted as the memory CD4+ T cells. Study conclusions and caveats: About two fifths of the roughly 150 known CMV-associated TCRbeta sequences appeared in CD4+ memory. Suggested: most of the CMV-linked TCR signature lies in CD4+ memory cells.

The assay was immunoSEQ multiplex PCR, and TCRdb's table has in-frame clones only and misses some. Altogether 70,000 to 95,000 clones are present, 80% being singletons, with the ten largest covering roughly 0.85%. Sequenced sample: memory CD4+ T cells from blood. The rearrangement joins TRBV7-2 to TRBJ1-2, with D unclear. The clonotype originates from an adult in good health and CMV-seronegative. In DNA, the CDR3 is TGTGCCAGCAGCTCCCGACGCTCGGGCTATGGCTACACCTTC. It is translated as CASSSRRSGYGYTF.